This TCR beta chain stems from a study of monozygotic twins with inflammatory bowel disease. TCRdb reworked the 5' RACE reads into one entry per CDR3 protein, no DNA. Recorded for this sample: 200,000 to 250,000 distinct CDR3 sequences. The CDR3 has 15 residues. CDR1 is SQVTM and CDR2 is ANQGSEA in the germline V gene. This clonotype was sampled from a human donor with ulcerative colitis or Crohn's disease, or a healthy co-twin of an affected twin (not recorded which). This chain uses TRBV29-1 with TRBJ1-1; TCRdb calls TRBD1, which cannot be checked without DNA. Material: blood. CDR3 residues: CSVEDRHRLNTEAFF.